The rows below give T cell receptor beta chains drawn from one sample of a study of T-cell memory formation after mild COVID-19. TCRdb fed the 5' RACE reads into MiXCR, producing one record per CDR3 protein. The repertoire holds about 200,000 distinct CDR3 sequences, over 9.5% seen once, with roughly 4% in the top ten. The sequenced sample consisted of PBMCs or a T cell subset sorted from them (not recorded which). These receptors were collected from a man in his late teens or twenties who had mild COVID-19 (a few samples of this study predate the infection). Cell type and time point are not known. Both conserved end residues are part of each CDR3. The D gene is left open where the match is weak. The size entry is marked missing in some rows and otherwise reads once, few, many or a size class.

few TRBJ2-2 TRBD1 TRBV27 CASGRQGAFTGELFF TGTGCCAGCGGTAGACAGGGGGCTTTCACCGGGGAGCTGTTTTTT
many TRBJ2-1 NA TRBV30 CAWSGSSRNEQFF TGTGCCTGGAGTGGGTCTAGCCGGAATGAGCAGTTCTTC
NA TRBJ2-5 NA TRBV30 CAWSVGQQETQYF TGTGCCTGGAGTGTAGGGCAGCAAGAGACCCAGTACTTC
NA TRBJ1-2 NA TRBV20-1 CSARKGMANYGYTF TGCAGTGCTAGAAAAGGGATGGCTAACTATGGCTACACCTTC
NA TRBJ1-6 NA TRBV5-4 CASSLGGWGSPLHF TGTGCCAGCAGCTTGGGGGGATGGGGTTCACCCCTCCACTTT
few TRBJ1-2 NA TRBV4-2 CASSGNYGYTF TGTGCCAGCAGCGGAAACTATGGCTACACCTTC
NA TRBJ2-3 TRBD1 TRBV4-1 CASSQRTGAGTDTQYF TGCGCCAGCAGCCAAAGGACAGGGGCAGGCACAGATACGCAGTATTTT
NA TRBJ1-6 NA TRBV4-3 CASSQDQYLRGGDSPLHF TGCGCCAGCAGCCAAGATCAATATCTTAGGGGAGGCGATTCACCCCTCCACTTT
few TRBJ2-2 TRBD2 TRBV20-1 CSARSPLAGTGELFF TGCAGTGCTAGAAGTCCGCTAGCGGGCACCGGGGAGCTGTTTTTT
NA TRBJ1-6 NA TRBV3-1 CASSQEVPPLSPLHF TGTGCCAGCAGCCAAGAGGTTCCCCCCCTTTCACCCCTCCACTTT
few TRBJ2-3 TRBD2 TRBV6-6 CASRPGGHADTQYF TGTGCCAGCAGACCGGGGGGGCATGCAGATACGCAGTATTTT